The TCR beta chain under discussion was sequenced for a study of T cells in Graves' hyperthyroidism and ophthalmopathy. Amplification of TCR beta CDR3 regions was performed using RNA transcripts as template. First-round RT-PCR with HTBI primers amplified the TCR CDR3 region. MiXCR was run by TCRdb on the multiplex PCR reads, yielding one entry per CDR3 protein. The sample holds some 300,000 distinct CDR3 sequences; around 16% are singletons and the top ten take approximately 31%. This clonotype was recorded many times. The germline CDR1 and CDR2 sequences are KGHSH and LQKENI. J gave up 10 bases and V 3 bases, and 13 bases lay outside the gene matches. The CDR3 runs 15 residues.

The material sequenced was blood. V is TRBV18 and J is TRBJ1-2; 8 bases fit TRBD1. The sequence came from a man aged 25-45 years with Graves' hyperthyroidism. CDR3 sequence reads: CASSPRQGQRGDYTF. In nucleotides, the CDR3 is TGTGCCAGCTCACCCCGACAGGGGCAAAGGGGTGACTACACCTTC.